The rows below give T cell receptor beta chains drawn from one sample of a study of T cell responses to AZD1222 COVID-19 vaccine. Here immunoSEQ multiplex PCR was the method, and the copy in TCRdb shows in-frame clones only, minus some. The sample includes some 130,000 clones, around 87% seen only once; the top ten take less than 4%. The sample in question was peripheral blood, obtained on day 0 of AZD1222 vaccination. All receptors derive from an adult in good health. CDR3s include the opening cysteine and the closing phenylalanine or tryptophan. Fields, in order: V gene, D gene, clone size, J gene, CDR3 DNA, CDR3 protein. The D gene is left open where the match is weak. Clone size is shown for a subset of rows, as once, few, many or a class of expanded clone.

V: TRBV12-3/TRBV12-4
D: TRBD1
size: .
J: TRBJ1-2
DNA: TGTGCCAGCAGGACAGGGGTGGGAGGCTACACCTTC
CDR3: CASRTGVGGYTF

V: TRBV7-8
D: .
size: .
J: TRBJ1-2
DNA: TGTGCCAGCAGCCTAACAGGAACGGGGCCGACCTATGGCTACACCTTC
CDR3: CASSLTGTGPTYGYTF

V: TRBV19
D: TRBD1
size: .
J: TRBJ1-2
DNA: TGTGCCAGTAGTCGACAGGGGGCGTCTGGTGGCTACACCTTC
CDR3: CASSRQGASGGYTF

V: TRBV18
D: .
size: once
J: TRBJ1-5
DNA: TGTGCCAGCTCCACCAGGGTGGAGGAGCCCCAGCATTTT
CDR3: CASSTRVEEPQHF

V: TRBV27
D: .
size: .
J: TRBJ2-1
DNA: TGTGCCAGCAGGAGGGAGAGGGGTGAGCAGTTCTTC
CDR3: CASRRERGEQFF

V: TRBV10-1
D: .
size: .
J: TRBJ1-1
DNA: TGCGCCAGCAGTGTCAGGACGGGAACTGAAGCTTTCTTT
CDR3: CASSVRTGTEAFF

V: TRBV2
D: .
size: .
J: TRBJ1-5
DNA: TGTGCCAGCAGTACAGACATGGTCAATCAGCCCCAGCATTTT
CDR3: CASSTDMVNQPQHF

V: TRBV6-5
D: .
size: .
J: TRBJ1-1
DNA: TGTGCCAGCAGTTACCGACTGGAAGCTTTCTTT
CDR3: CASSYRLEAFF

V: TRBV6-5
D: .
size: .
J: TRBJ2-1
DNA: TGTGCCAGCAGTTGGCGGGGAGACAACAATGAGCAGTTCTTC
CDR3: CASSWRGDNNEQFF

V: TRBV4-3
D: .
size: .
J: TRBJ2-2
DNA: TGCGCCAGCAGCCATGCGGGGGCAGGGCCTAACACCGGGGAGCTGTTTTTT
CDR3: CASSHAGAGPNTGELFF

V: TRBV5-4
D: .
size: .
J: TRBJ2-7
DNA: TGTGCCAGCAGCTTGGCCTGGGATTCCTACGAGCAGTACTTC
CDR3: CASSLAWDSYEQYF

V: TRBV19
D: .
size: .
J: TRBJ1-6
DNA: TGTGCCAGTAGCCCCACAATAGGGAGTTCACCCCTCCACTTT
CDR3: CASSPTIGSSPLHF

V: TRBV15
D: .
size: .
J: TRBJ1-2
DNA: TGTGCCACCAGCAGAGCAGGGTCCGATGGCTACACCTTC
CDR3: CATSRAGSDGYTF

V: TRBV5-6
D: .
size: .
J: TRBJ1-2
DNA: TGTGCCAGCAGCTTGGGGAGTTTTGGCTATGGCTACACCTTC
CDR3: CASSLGSFGYGYTF

V: TRBV5-4
D: .
size: .
J: TRBJ2-5
DNA: TGTGCCAGCAGCTTGGTCGGGGGAAGTCAAGAGACCCAGTACTTC
CDR3: CASSLVGGSQETQYF

V: TRBV11-2
D: .
size: .
J: TRBJ1-1
DNA: TGTGCCAGCAGCCCCGGGGGCCCTGAAGCTTTCTTT
CDR3: CASSPGGPEAFF

V: TRBV10-3
D: .
size: .
J: TRBJ1-1
DNA: TGTGCCATCAGTGATGAGGCACTGAGCACTGAAGCTTTCTTT
CDR3: CAISDEALSTEAFF

V: TRBV2
D: .
size: .
J: TRBJ2-7
DNA: TGTGCCAGCCGCAATACTGCCAGGTACGAGCAGTACTTC
CDR3: CASRNTARYEQYF

V: TRBV19
D: TRBD1
size: once
J: TRBJ1-3
DNA: TGTGCCAGTACCACCAGGGGGGTGAACTCTGGAAACACCATATATTTT
CDR3: CASTTRGVNSGNTIYF

V: TRBV6-5
D: .
size: .
J: TRBJ1-4
DNA: TGTGCCAGCAGACCAGACGGGGAAAAACTGTTTTTT
CDR3: CASRPDGEKLFF

V: TRBV7-3
D: TRBD2
size: .
J: TRBJ2-1
DNA: TGTGCCAGCAGCACAAGGACTAGCGGGGGGACGGCTGAGCAGTTCTTC
CDR3: CASSTRTSGGTAEQFF

V: TRBV7-2
D: TRBD1
size: .
J: TRBJ1-2
DNA: TGTGCCAGCAGACCAGGACAGGGCCGCTTCTATGGCTACACCTTC
CDR3: CASRPGQGRFYGYTF

V: TRBV5-4
D: .
size: .
J: TRBJ1-1
DNA: TGTGCCAGCAGCTTGGAGCAGGGGTCGGCTGAAGCTTTCTTT
CDR3: CASSLEQGSAEAFF

V: TRBV4-2
D: TRBD2
size: once
J: TRBJ2-1
DNA: TGTGCCAGCAGCCAAAGCCAGCCGGGACTAGCGGGGTATTATGAGCAGTTCTTC
CDR3: CASSQSQPGLAGYYEQFF

V: TRBV5-8
D: .
size: few
J: TRBJ2-1
DNA: TGTGCCAGCAGGCTCCGAGGGGGCAATGAGCAGTTCTTC
CDR3: CASRLRGGNEQFF

V: TRBV12-3/TRBV12-4
D: .
size: .
J: TRBJ2-7
DNA: TGTGCCAGCAGTCGATCTGGGGGTTACGAGCAGTACTTC
CDR3: CASSRSGGYEQYF

V: TRBV12-5
D: .
size: .
J: TRBJ1-4
DNA: TGTGCTAGTGCCGACACACACGGGGCAGGGTCAAGGGAAAAACTGTTTTTT
CDR3: CASADTHGAGSREKLFF

V: TRBV7-2
D: TRBD2
size: few
J: TRBJ2-7
DNA: TGTGCCAGCAGCTTGAGGCCTAGCGGGTACGAGCAGTACTTC
CDR3: CASSLRPSGYEQYF

V: TRBV2
D: .
size: .
J: TRBJ2-2
DNA: TGTGCCAGCGCCTTGGGGACCGGGGAGCTGTTTTTT
CDR3: CASALGTGELFF

V: TRBV5-8
D: .
size: .
J: TRBJ1-1
DNA: TGTGCCAGCAGCTTTGGAGGGTGGAGGATGAACACTGAAGCTTTCTTT
CDR3: CASSFGGWRMNTEAFF

V: TRBV7-3
D: .
size: .
J: TRBJ1-6
DNA: TGTGCCAGCAGCTTAACTTCGGGTTCACCCCTCCACTTT
CDR3: CASSLTSGSPLHF

V: TRBV11-2
D: .
size: .
J: TRBJ1-3
DNA: TGTGCCAGCAGCTTAGCAGGGACCAACACCATATATTTT
CDR3: CASSLAGTNTIYF

V: TRBV19
D: .
size: .
J: TRBJ1-5
DNA: TGTGCCAATCGCCAGGGGTTTAAGGCCCAGCATTTT
CDR3: CANRQGFKAQHF

V: TRBV3-1/TRBV3-2
D: .
size: .
J: TRBJ1-4
DNA: TGTGCCAGCAGCCAAGATGTTTTGGGGGCACTGTTTTTT
CDR3: CASSQDVLGALFF

V: TRBV18
D: TRBD1
size: .
J: TRBJ1-2
DNA: TGTGCCAGCTCTGGGGACAGGGACTATGGCTACACCTTC
CDR3: CASSGDRDYGYTF

V: TRBV19
D: .
size: .
J: TRBJ1-1
DNA: TGTGCCAGTAGTATCGGGGTTGAGAGCACTGAAGCTTTCTTT
CDR3: CASSIGVESTEAFF

V: TRBV19
D: TRBD1
size: .
J: TRBJ1-2
DNA: TGTGCCAGTAGTATTCGGGACAGGGGTACGGATGGCTACACCTTC
CDR3: CASSIRDRGTDGYTF

V: TRBV2
D: .
size: .
J: TRBJ1-1
DNA: TGTGCCAGCAGTGATATGGTACCTCGGACGGGGGATGAAGCTTTCTTT
CDR3: CASSDMVPRTGDEAFF

V: TRBV12-3/TRBV12-4
D: .
size: .
J: TRBJ1-1
DNA: TGTGCCAGCAGTTTGCGAGTCCGATTCGAAGCTTTCTTT
CDR3: CASSLRVRFEAFF

V: TRBV7-8
D: TRBD2
size: .
J: TRBJ2-5
DNA: TGTGCCAGCAGCTTAGGGGTGACTAGCGGGGGTGTTATCCAAGAGACCCAGTACTTC
CDR3: CASSLGVTSGGVIQETQYF

V: TRBV5-1
D: .
size: .
J: TRBJ2-5
DNA: TGCGCCAGCAGCTGGGAAGGGAACGGGGAGACCCAGTACTTC
CDR3: CASSWEGNGETQYF

V: TRBV7-2
D: .
size: .
J: TRBJ2-1
DNA: TGTGCCAGCAGCTTAGACTCGGGGATCTCCTACAATGAGCAGTTCTTC
CDR3: CASSLDSGISYNEQFF

V: TRBV12-5
D: .
size: .
J: TRBJ1-5
DNA: TGTGCTAGTGGTTTAGGGGTGGGACTAAGCAATCAGCCCCAGCATTTT
CDR3: CASGLGVGLSNQPQHF

V: TRBV18
D: .
size: .
J: TRBJ1-6
DNA: TGTGCCAGCTCACCACGACAGGACTCTGCCTATAATTCACCCCTCCACTTT
CDR3: CASSPRQDSAYNSPLHF

V: TRBV7-3
D: TRBD2
size: .
J: TRBJ2-1
DNA: TGTGCCAGCAGCTTAATTCTGTCGGGGGGGCCCCATGAGCAGTTCTTC
CDR3: CASSLILSGGPHEQFF